This T cell receptor (beta chain) was obtained from a study of response to subunit inactivated influenza vaccine. Germline values: CDR1 SEHNR, CDR2 FQNEAQ (reference sequence). There are 15 residues in the CDR3. V lost 5 bases to trimming and J lost 0 bases; unmatched junction nucleotides: 7. Each CDR3 protein is one row after TCRdb ran MiXCR on the RT-PCR reads. The table includes 710,000 or so distinct CDR3 sequences, around 14% detected once. Source: PBMCs from blood, taken 11 to 12 days after vaccination. The receptor's source is a man in his forties or fifties who received an inactivated influenza vaccine. The chain links TRBV7-9 to TRBJ2-7, with 7 bases matching TRBD2. This CDR3 is CASSPRGTRSYEQYF. The DNA for the CDR3 is TGTGCCAGCAGCCCGCGGGGGACCCGCTCCTACGAGCAGTACTTC.